This T cell receptor (beta chain) was recorded in a study of blood T cell repertoires in COVID-19. In the study overall: There were acute and convalescent COVID-19 samples, and they came from the United States, Italy and Spain. T cells, B-cell-depleted T cells, or PBMCs provided the cDNA or gDNA that served as material.

The germline V and J ends were trimmed by 0 bases and 4 bases, with 8 bases remaining between them. The CDR3 is 14 amino acids. Germline V lookup: CDR1 SGDLS, CDR2 YYNGEE. In the original processing: From reference gene primer amplification, estimates of nucleated cell counts were derived. The protocol was immunoSEQ multiplex PCR, while the TCRdb copy is restricted to in-frame clones and leaves out a portion. That table supplies the V and J calls and clone size; D and trimming were determined from the DNA. The sample lists under 200,000 clones, approximately 90% occurring once. Comment on this clone: The identical CDR3 is also encoded by other nucleotide sequences in the sample.

This chain connects TRBV9 to TRBJ1-5; TRBD1 might be the D (5 bases). Sequencing input: peripheral blood. This receptor was identified in a man aged 45-65 years with acute or convalescent COVID-19. The CDR3 protein is CASSVAGGNQPQHF. CDR3 bases: TGTGCCAGCAGCGTAGCCGGGGGAAATCAGCCCCAGCATTTT.